Below, 2 T cell receptor beta chains from the same sample are listed, as sequenced in a study of response to subunit inactivated influenza vaccine. TCRdb redid the calling of the RT-PCR reads with MiXCR, one entry per CDR3 protein. The sample shows about 700,000 distinct CDR3 sequences, 12% to 15% of them seen only once. The sample here was PBMCs from blood, taken roughly 2 weeks before vaccination. These receptors were taken from a man aged 50 or older who received an inactivated influenza vaccine.

A few counts support this clonotype. The chain links TRBV7-2 to TRBJ2-1; TRBD2 agrees at 8 bases. The CDR3 runs to 13 residues. J gave up 14 bases and V 0 bases, and 6 bases lay outside the gene matches. Germline V lookup: CDR1 SGHTA, CDR2 FQGNSA. DNA for the CDR3: TGTGCCAGCAGCTTAGCCATGGGACTAGAGAAGTTCTTC. This gives the protein CASSLAMGLEKFF.

The chain couples TRBV7-8 to TRBJ2-2; D is ambiguous. V shed 1 base and J shed 4 bases, with 7 bases lying between them. The CDR3 has 14 amino acids. CDR1 is SGHVS, CDR2 FQNEAQ, per germline. The CDR3 coding sequence is TGTGCCAGCAGCTTAGTATCGGCCACCGGGGAGCTGTTTTTT. Amino acid sequence: CASSLVSATGELFF.